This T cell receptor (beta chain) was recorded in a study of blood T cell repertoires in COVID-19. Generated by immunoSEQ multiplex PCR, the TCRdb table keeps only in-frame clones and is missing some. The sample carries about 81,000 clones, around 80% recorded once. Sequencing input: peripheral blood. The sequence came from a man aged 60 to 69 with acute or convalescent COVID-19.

The CDR3 protein is CASSLQDRGGYTF. DNA for the CDR3: TGTGCCAGCAGCTTACAAGACAGGGGTGGCTACACCTTC. The rearrangement joins TRBV7-9 to TRBJ1-2, with 8 positions matching TRBD1. The CDR3 contains 13 residues. The trim removed 2 bases at V and 7 bases at J, leaving 3 bases unmatched. Per germline, CDR1 SEHNR and CDR2 FQNEAQ (reference sequence).